The rows below give T cell receptor beta chains drawn from one sample of a study of T-cell reconstitution after alpha-beta-depleted transplantation in children. MiXCR, applied by TCRdb to the PCR reads, yields one record per CDR3 protein. The sample consists of a few hundred thousand distinct CDR3 sequences, 9.5% to 10% of them appearing once. This material consisted of PBMCs from the stem cell graft donor, taken from the stem cell graft. All receptors come from a human donor who donated a stem cell graft to a child with SCID. CDR3s include the opening cysteine and the closing phenylalanine or tryptophan. The D gene is left open where the match is weak. Clone size is shown for a subset of rows, as once, few, many or a class of expanded clone.

J: TRBJ2-4; V: TRBV7-9; D: .; size: .; DNA: TGTGCCAGCAGCTTAGCTTTCGGGGGAGGCGGCAAAAACATTCAGTACTTC; CDR3: CASSLAFGGGGKNIQYF
J: TRBJ1-1; V: TRBV10-2; D: .; size: .; DNA: TGCGCCAGCAGTGAGTCAGAAGGGGGCACTGAAGCTTTCTTT; CDR3: CASSESEGGTEAFF
J: TRBJ2-2; V: TRBV7-3; D: TRBD2; size: few; DNA: TGTGCCAGCAGCCCCGGACTAGCGGGGGGGCCGCACACCGGGGAGCTGTTTTTT; CDR3: CASSPGLAGGPHTGELFF
J: TRBJ2-7; V: TRBV6-5; D: .; size: few; DNA: TGTGCCAGCAGTTATCCGGGGCGCCCTGGCGAGCAGTACTTC; CDR3: CASSYPGRPGEQYF
J: TRBJ2-2; V: TRBV5-1; D: .; size: .; DNA: TGCGCCAGCAGCTCCAAGGAAGGCCCGGCCGGGGAGCTGTTTTTT; CDR3: CASSSKEGPAGELFF
J: TRBJ2-3; V: TRBV5-1; D: .; size: .; DNA: TGCGCCAGCAGCTTATCCCGAGACAGAACAGATACGCAGTATTTT; CDR3: CASSLSRDRTDTQYF
J: TRBJ2-3; V: TRBV10-3; D: .; size: many; DNA: TGTGCCATCAGTGAGGCGGGTTTTGGAGATACGCAGTATTTT; CDR3: CAISEAGFGDTQYF
J: TRBJ2-5; V: TRBV5-1; D: .; size: few; DNA: TGCGCCAGCAGCTTGCGGGCGGGTCAAGAGACCCAGTACTTC; CDR3: CASSLRAGQETQYF
J: TRBJ2-4; V: TRBV6-5; D: TRBD1; size: .; DNA: TGTGCCAGCAGTTACTCACCCCGGGACAGGGGCAACATTCAGTACTTC; CDR3: CASSYSPRDRGNIQYF
J: TRBJ2-7; V: TRBV10-3; D: .; size: many; DNA: TGTGCCATCAGTGAGTCGGGAATGGTCCCCTACGAGCAGTACTTC; CDR3: CAISESGMVPYEQYF
J: TRBJ1-3; V: TRBV10-3; D: .; size: few; DNA: TGTGCCATCAGTGAGTCGATTCTGGAATATGCTGGAAACACCATATATTTT; CDR3: CAISESILEYAGNTIYF
J: TRBJ1-3; V: TRBV9; D: .; size: few; DNA: TGTGCCAGCAGCGTATCGGACAGCTCTGGAAACACCATATATTTT; CDR3: CASSVSDSSGNTIYF
J: TRBJ2-3; V: TRBV5-1; D: .; size: .; DNA: TGCGCCAGCAGCTTGGAAGTGGGGACGGGTATGGATACGCAGTATTTT; CDR3: CASSLEVGTGMDTQYF
J: TRBJ2-5; V: TRBV9; D: .; size: few; DNA: TGTGCCAGCAGCGTAGGTGGGAATCAAGAGACCCAGTACTTC; CDR3: CASSVGGNQETQYF
J: TRBJ2-5; V: TRBV5-1; D: .; size: .; DNA: TGCGCCAGCAGCCCCGACGGATTCAACCAAGAGACCCAGTACTTC; CDR3: CASSPDGFNQETQYF
J: TRBJ2-1; V: TRBV27; D: TRBD1; size: .; DNA: TGTGCCAGCAGCGGGGACAGGGCGACGGATGAGCAGTTCTTC; CDR3: CASSGDRATDEQFF
J: TRBJ1-4; V: TRBV29-1; D: .; size: few; DNA: TGCACCGTCGGGGGGCCTGAAAAACTGTTTTTT; CDR3: CTVGGPEKLFF
J: TRBJ2-7; V: TRBV10-3; D: TRBD2; size: .; DNA: TGTGCCATCAGTGATGTCGGGGGGTCGGATCCTACTCGCTCCTACGAGCAGTACTTC; CDR3: CAISDVGGSDPTRSYEQYF
J: TRBJ2-7; V: TRBV20-1; D: .; size: few; DNA: TGCAGTGCTGGTCCCGGGCAGGTCGGCCACGAGCAGTACTTC; CDR3: CSAGPGQVGHEQYF
J: TRBJ1-1; V: TRBV10-3; D: .; size: .; DNA: TGTGCCATCAGTGAGTACGGAGGGAGGGAGGCTGAAGCTTTCTTT; CDR3: CAISEYGGREAEAFF
J: TRBJ1-1; V: TRBV11-3; D: .; size: few; DNA: TGTGCCAGCAGCTTAGTTGGGGGGGTCGCCACTGAAGCTTTCTTT; CDR3: CASSLVGGVATEAFF
J: TRBJ1-2; V: TRBV3-1; D: .; size: few; DNA: TGTGCCAGCAGCCCCCCGGGGTCCGTCTATGGCTACACCTTC; CDR3: CASSPPGSVYGYTF
J: TRBJ2-7; V: TRBV11-2; D: .; size: few; DNA: TGTGCCAGCAGCTTCGGGGGCTACGAGCAGTACTTC; CDR3: CASSFGGYEQYF
J: TRBJ2-7; V: TRBV29-1; D: TRBD1; size: many; DNA: TGCAGCGTTCGGACAGGGTCCTACGAGCAGTACTTC; CDR3: CSVRTGSYEQYF
J: TRBJ1-4; V: TRBV7-6; D: .; size: many; DNA: TGTGCCAGCAGCTTACAGCCCGGGGCGGAGTCTAGGGAAAAACTGTTTTTT; CDR3: CASSLQPGAESREKLFF
J: TRBJ1-6; V: TRBV5-1; D: .; size: .; DNA: TGCGCCAGCCGGGTGACAGTCTATAATTCACCCCTCCACTTT; CDR3: CASRVTVYNSPLHF
J: TRBJ2-5; V: TRBV28; D: .; size: few; DNA: TGTGCCAGCAGCCAACTGGGACGGCTGGAGACCCAGTACTTC; CDR3: CASSQLGRLETQYF
J: TRBJ2-7; V: TRBV4-2; D: .; size: .; DNA: TGTGCCATCAGCCCTGGAGTCGACAATGGCGTGTACGAGCAGTACTTC; CDR3: CAISPGVDNGVYEQYF
J: TRBJ1-5; V: TRBV10-3; D: .; size: few; DNA: TGTGCCATCAGTGAGGACAGCGATTTTAATCAGCCCCAGCATTTT; CDR3: CAISEDSDFNQPQHF
J: TRBJ2-3; V: TRBV20-1; D: .; size: many; DNA: TGCAGTGCTAGAGATGAAGACGGGGGGCACACAGATACGCAGTATTTT; CDR3: CSARDEDGGHTDTQYF
J: TRBJ2-1; V: TRBV29-1; D: .; size: .; DNA: TGCAGCGCGGGACGGGGACTCGGGAATGAGCAGTTCTTC; CDR3: CSAGRGLGNEQFF
J: TRBJ2-1; V: TRBV5-6; D: .; size: few; DNA: TGTGCCAGCAGCGGTCATGCAAACAATGAGCAGTTCTTC; CDR3: CASSGHANNEQFF
J: TRBJ2-1; V: TRBV19; D: .; size: .; DNA: TGTGCCAGTAGTATAGCAGGGGTATCCTACAATGAGCAGTTCTTC; CDR3: CASSIAGVSYNEQFF
J: TRBJ1-1; V: TRBV12-3/TRBV12-4; D: .; size: .; DNA: TGTGCCAGCAGTCCCGTCCCATCGAACACTGAAGCTTTCTTT; CDR3: CASSPVPSNTEAFF
J: TRBJ2-3; V: TRBV6-5; D: .; size: .; DNA: TGTGCCAGCAGTTACTCGCACGTCCGAGCGGAACATACAGATACGCAGTATTTT; CDR3: CASSYSHVRAEHTDTQYF
J: TRBJ1-2; V: TRBV5-1; D: .; size: few; DNA: TGCGCCAGCAGCGGGACGGGAAAACCTAACTATGGCTACACCTTC; CDR3: CASSGTGKPNYGYTF